This T cell receptor (beta chain) was recovered during a study of OX40 agonist ivuxolimab in advanced cancers. Overall study: The drug used for patients, ivuxolimab, was an agonistic anti-OX40 (CD134) antibody.

Note on this clone: Its antigen is as yet unknown.

Study-level findings and limits: Some patients who did not respond also had low normalized T-cell clonal expansion. More expanded clones were found, on average, in CD8+ than in CD4+ T cells.

Trimming pared 3 bases from V and 4 bases from J, leaving 13 bases between. Germline CDR1 and CDR2: SGHVT and SQSDAQ. CDR3 size: 14 residues. Data came from immunoSEQ multiplex PCR; TCRdb stores just in-frame clones and leaves some out. The sample holds around 84,000 clones, 90% to 95% seen once. The material was CD4+ or CD8+ T cells sorted from blood, obtained in a trial of the OX40 agonist ivuxolimab. The chain employs TRBV7-4 and TRBJ2-7; D might be TRBD1 or TRBD2, each matching 5 bases. The receptor was derived from an adult with an advanced solid tumor such as melanoma, head and neck, liver or kidney cancer. CDR3 amino acids: CASSLVPEGYEQYF. The CDR3 DNA sequence: TGTGCCAGCAGCTTGGTACCCGAGGGGTACGAGCAGTACTTC. Full variable domain (outside the CDR3, taken from reference TRBV7-4 and TRBJ2-7): GAGVSQSPRYKVAKRGRDVALRCDSISGHVTLYWYRQTLGQGSEVLTYSQSDAQRDKSGRPSGRFSAERPERSVSTLKIQRTEQGDSAVYLCASSLVPEGYEQYFGPGTRLTVT.